This record looks at one T cell receptor (beta chain) sequence and its context. What it binds is not known. The sample is drawn from a study of T-cell memory formation after mild COVID-19. Overall study results and limits: Pre-infection memory contained some responding clones, which suggested that cross-reactive memory had joined.

5'RACE, which relied on constant-segment primers, yielded TCR alpha and TCR beta cDNA libraries carrying sample barcodes and UMIs. Each CDR3 protein gets one entry after TCRdb re-called the 5' RACE reads with MiXCR. The data hold about 190,000 distinct CDR3 sequences, with more than 25% observed a single time. Sequenced material: PBMCs or a T cell subset sorted from them (not recorded which). The TCR sequence derives from an adult woman who had mild COVID-19 (a few samples of this study predate the infection). Cell type and time point are not known.

The CDR3 protein is CASSLEAWTVGNEQFF. In DNA, the CDR3 is TGTGCCAGCAGCTTAGAAGCATGGACGGTCGGGAATGAGCAGTTCTTC. The chain links TRBV7-8 to TRBJ2-1; D not certain. V was shortened by 1 base and J by 7 bases, with 17 bases between the two germline ends. CDR1 and CDR2 (germline): SGHVS, FQNEAQ. The CDR3 has 16 amino acids.